These 10 T cell receptor beta chains came from one sample sequenced in a study of chemoradiotherapy in HPV16-positive cancers. The data were produced by immunoSEQ multiplex PCR, yet TCRdb's version contains in-frame clones alone and is incomplete. The profile shows over 7,000 clones, roughly 85% of them singletons. Material: blood, obtained from a patient who underwent chemoradiotherapy. The receptor set was obtained from a human donor with HPV-associated anogenital cancer.

With regard to this clone: Mismatch with germline at one junction end may stem from a read error. V usage is TRBV2 and J usage is TRBJ2-2, with TRBD2 as a possible D gene (5 bases). Per the germline V gene, CDR1 is SNHLY and CDR2 is FYNNEI. The CDR3 has 14 amino acids. The CDR3 is CASREGRNTGELFF. CDR3 bases: TGTGCCAGCAGGGAAGGGAGGAACACCGGGGAGCTGTTTTTT.

This chain connects TRBV5-1 to TRBJ2-3; TRBD2 aligns across 9 bases. The CDR3 has 16 amino acids. The germline gives CDR1 SGHRS, CDR2 YFSETQ. With 1 base clipped from V and 1 base from J, the junction kept 4 bases outside the gene matches. The CDR3, as DNA: TGCGCCAGCAGCTTGTTGCAGCGGGGGGGCACAGATACGCAGTATTTT. It encodes CASSLLQRGGTDTQYF.

The rearrangement links TRBV21-1 to TRBJ2-1; TRBD1, as called in the table, went unchecked against the DNA. TRBV21-1 is described as a pseudogene. This CDR3 is built from 16 residues. CDR3 loop: CASSPPRDRDLNEQFF. The DNA for the CDR3 is TGTGCCAGCAGCCCCCCGCGGGACAGGGACCTGAATGAGCAGTTCTTC.

J is TRBJ2-3 and V is TRBV7-6, with D uncertain. The CDR3 is made up of 12 amino acids. Trimming left V 3 bases short and J 3 bases short, with 4 bases between. Germline V gene sequence: CDR1 SGHVS, CDR2 FNYEAQ. The DNA of the CDR3 is TGTGCCAGCAGCTTCGGGACAGATACGCAGTATTTT. Protein sequence: CASSFGTDTQYF.

The chain carries TRBV7-2 and TRBJ2-7; the match to TRBD1 covers 8 bases. CDR1 is SGHTA and CDR2 is FQGNSA in the germline V gene. V was clipped by 5 bases and J by 3 bases; unmatched bases: 6. The length of the CDR3 is 14 residues. The CDR3 loop is CASSPPGQGYEQYV. The DNA of the CDR3 is TGTGCCAGCAGCCCTCCTGGACAGGGCTACGAGCAGTACGTC.

In DNA, the CDR3 is TGTGCCAGCAGCTCGTCAGGAAAAATGAACACTGAAGCTTTCTTT. Its translation is CASSSSGKMNTEAFF. The chain carries TRBV11-2 and TRBJ1-1, with no clear D. V lost 4 bases, J lost 0 bases, and 12 bases lay in between. The CDR3 contains 15 residues. The germline V gene has CDR1 SGHAT and CDR2 FQNNGV.

The chain uses TRBV7-9 and TRBJ2-5; D not certain. The CDR3 length is 11 residues. Germline CDR1 SEHNR, CDR2 FQNEAQ (reference sequence). V lost 7 bases to trimming and J lost 5 bases, with 8 bases between them. This CDR3 is CASTDRETQYF. The DNA for the CDR3 is TGTGCCAGCACTGATCGGGAGACCCAGTACTTC. Filled out from reference TRBV7-9 and TRBJ2-5, the complete variable domain reads DTGVSQNPRHKITKRGQNVTFRCDPISEHNRLYWYRQTLGQGPEFLTYFQNEAQLEKSRLLSDRFSAERPKGSFSTLEIQRTEQGDSAMYLCASTDRETQYFGPGTRLLVL.

The chain is built from TRBV14 and TRBJ1-6; no definite D call. Germline V lookup: CDR1 SGHDN, CDR2 FVKESK. The CDR3 totals 13 residues. V lost 6 bases and J lost 6, with 9 bases in between. CDR3 sequence reads: CASSPFSNSPLHF. DNA for the CDR3: TGTGCCAGCAGTCCGTTTTCTAATTCACCCCTCCACTTT.

The chain joins TRBV5-1 to TRBJ1-5; TRBD1 matches 7 bases. The CDR3 totals 14 residues. Germline assignment: CDR1 SGHRS and CDR2 YFSETQ. The J segment lost 7 bases and the V segment lost 4 bases, leaving 8 bases of the junction unmatched. CDR3: CASSQTGSDQPQHF. CDR3 in DNA: TGCGCCAGCAGCCAGACAGGGTCGGACCAGCCCCAGCATTTT.

The rearrangement joins TRBV5-4 to TRBJ1-6; 7 bases align to TRBD1. Germline V CDR1 and CDR2: SGHNT, YYREEE (reference sequence). V shed 5 bases, J shed 14 bases, and the junction held 16 bases outside the gene matches. The CDR3 is 15 residues long. CDR3 protein: CASSLGTVKTKTLHF. CDR3 sequence (DNA): TGTGCCAGCAGTTTAGGGACAGTAAAGACGAAAACCCTCCACTTT.